This TCR beta chain appears in the sequencing data of a study of tumor and adjacent non-tumor tissue in lung cancer. Study at large: The patients, around 11 men and roughly 5 women, were roughly 31 to 80 with stage I to III disease. Study-wide points: Top 100 clones took a larger repertoire share in normal lung. TCR diversity was significantly greater in tumor than normal lung tissue.

Only one count was recorded for this clonotype. Its specificity is unknown. Germline is not matched at one junction end, which may reflect a read error. Three rounds of nested PCR, following a modified ARM-PCR protocol, produced the TCRbeta library. TCRdb processed the multiplex PCR reads anew with MiXCR; each CDR3 protein has one entry. This sample carries some 120,000 distinct CDR3 sequences, 55% to 75% of them seen once, and the ten largest clones take 13%. Germline CDR1 and CDR2: DFQATT and SNEGSKA (reference sequence). This CDR3 is built from 15 residues. RNA was extracted from bulk tissue without any cell sorting. Between August and November 2014, newly diagnosed, chemotherapy-naive lung cancer patients underwent thoracic surgery in China.

This clonotype was sampled from a man younger than 40 with non-small cell lung cancer. Input material: lung tumor tissue. This rearrangement joins TRBV20-1 to TRBJ2-3, with 7 positions matching TRBD2. This chain's CDR3 is CSAGDFGGSIDTRYF. The CDR3 region has the DNA TGCAGTGCTGGAGATTTTGGCGGGAGCATTGATACGCGGTATTTT.